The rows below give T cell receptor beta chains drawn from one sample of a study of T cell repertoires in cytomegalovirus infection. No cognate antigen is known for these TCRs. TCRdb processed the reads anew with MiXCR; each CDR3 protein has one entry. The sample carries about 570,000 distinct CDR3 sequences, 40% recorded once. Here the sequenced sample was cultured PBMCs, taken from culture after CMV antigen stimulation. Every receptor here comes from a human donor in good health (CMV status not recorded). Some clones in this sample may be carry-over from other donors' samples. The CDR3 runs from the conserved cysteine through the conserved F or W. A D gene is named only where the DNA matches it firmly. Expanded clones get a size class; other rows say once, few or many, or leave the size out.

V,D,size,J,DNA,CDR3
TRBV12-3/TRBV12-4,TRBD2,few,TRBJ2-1,TGTGCCAGCAGTCACCAACTAGCGGGGGGGTACAATGAGCAGTTCTTC,CASSHQLAGGYNEQFF
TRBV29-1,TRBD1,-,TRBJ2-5,TGCAGCGTTGGTTCGGGACAGGGGGCCGGAGAGACCCAGTACTTC,CSVGSGQGAGETQYF
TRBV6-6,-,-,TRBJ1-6,TGTGCCAGCAGGGGAGGATACTCCTATAATTCACCCCTCCACTTT,CASRGGYSYNSPLHF
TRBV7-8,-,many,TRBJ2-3,TGTGCCAGCACAGGAGGGGGCCGCCCAGATACGCAGTATTTT,CASTGGGRPDTQYF
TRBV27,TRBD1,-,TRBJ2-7,TGTGCCAGCAGGGGACAGGGCTCACCTTACGAGCAGTACTTC,CASRGQGSPYEQYF
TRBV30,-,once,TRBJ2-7,TGTGCCTGGAGTAAGGGGACCGGGGGCTTTGACGAGCAGTACTTC,CAWSKGTGGFDEQYF
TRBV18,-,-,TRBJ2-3,TGTGCCAGCTCATCAAGGGTGGGGGAGACCTCAATACCGTTT,CASSSRVGETSIPF
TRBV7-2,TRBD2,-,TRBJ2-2,TGTGCCAGCAGCTGGGGGACTAGCGCCGGGGAGCTGTTTTTT,CASSWGTSAGELFF
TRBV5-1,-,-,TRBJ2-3,TGCGCCAGCAGCGCCTCGGGGGCCTTCCGCACAGATACGCAGTATTTT,CASSASGAFRTDTQYF
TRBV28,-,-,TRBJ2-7,TGTGCCAGCAGTTTGAAGCTATCCTACGAGCAGTACTTC,CASSLKLSYEQYF
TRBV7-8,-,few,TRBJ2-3,TGTGCCAGCAGCTTAGGAGGGGCGCGGGCAGATACGCAGTATTTT,CASSLGGARADTQYF
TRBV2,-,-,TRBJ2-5,TGTGCCAGCAGTGAACAGGGAGGAGAGACCCAGTACTTC,CASSEQGGETQYF
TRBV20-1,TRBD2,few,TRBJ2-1,TGCAGTGCTAGAACGGGGGGCTCCTACAATGAGCAGTTCTTC,CSARTGGSYNEQFF